Shown below are 5 T cell receptor beta chains from a single sample sequenced in a study of blood T cell repertoires in COVID-19. The repertoire was sequenced with immunoSEQ multiplex PCR; TCRdb's copy has only in-frame clones and lacks some. The repertoire includes 60,000 to 90,000 clones, 84% of them detected once, and around 24% sits in the top ten. Sequencing input: peripheral blood. These receptors all come from a woman in her 50s with acute or convalescent COVID-19.

V and J are TRBV5-1 and TRBJ1-6; maybe TRBD1 (5 bases). With 1 base removed from V and 4 bases from J, the gap between germline ends came to 12 bases. From germline, CDR1 is SGHRS and CDR2 YFSETQ. The CDR3 extends over 16 amino acids. CDR3 DNA: TGCGCCAGCAGCTTGAACAGGCTGAGGTATAATTCACCCCTCCACTTT. Its translation: CASSLNRLRYNSPLHF.

The genes are TRBV7-2 and TRBJ2-7; D is unclear. The V and J ends lost 2 bases and 3 bases respectively, with 2 bases between them. CDR1 is SGHTA, CDR2 FQGNSA, per germline. The CDR3 extends over 11 amino acids. The DNA for the CDR3 is TGTGCCAGCAGCTTATACTACGAGCAGTACTTC. Translating gives CASSLYYEQYF.

The V and J genes are TRBV30 and TRBJ2-7; D ambiguous. The CDR3 runs to 13 residues. Germline V CDR1 and CDR2: GTSNPN, SVGIG (reference sequence). V gave up 5 bases and J gave up 7 bases, with 18 bases separating them. CDR3 nucleotides: TGTGCCTGGGACACCCCTCGCTCTAGGGAGCAGTACTTC. This codes for CAWDTPRSREQYF.

This rearrangement joins TRBV27 to TRBJ2-1, with D possibly TRBD1 on 6 matching bases. CDR3 length equals 13 residues. From germline, CDR1 is MNHEY and CDR2 SMNVEV (reference sequence). V lost 6 bases, J lost 10 bases, and 16 bases lay in between. CDR3 protein: CASSLDRRGEQFF. CDR3 sequence (DNA): TGTGCCAGCAGCCTTGACCGCAGGGGCGAGCAGTTCTTC.

The chain employs TRBV6-2 or TRBV6-3 and TRBJ2-7; D remains ambiguous. V was pared by 2 bases and J by 3 bases, with 20 bases between. Germline V CDR1 and CDR2: MNHEY, SVGEGT. CDR3 size: 17 residues. The CDR3 loop reads CASSYTEIRLGNYEQYF. The DNA of the CDR3 is TGTGCCAGCAGTTACACGGAAATCAGACTCGGCAACTACGAGCAGTACTTC.